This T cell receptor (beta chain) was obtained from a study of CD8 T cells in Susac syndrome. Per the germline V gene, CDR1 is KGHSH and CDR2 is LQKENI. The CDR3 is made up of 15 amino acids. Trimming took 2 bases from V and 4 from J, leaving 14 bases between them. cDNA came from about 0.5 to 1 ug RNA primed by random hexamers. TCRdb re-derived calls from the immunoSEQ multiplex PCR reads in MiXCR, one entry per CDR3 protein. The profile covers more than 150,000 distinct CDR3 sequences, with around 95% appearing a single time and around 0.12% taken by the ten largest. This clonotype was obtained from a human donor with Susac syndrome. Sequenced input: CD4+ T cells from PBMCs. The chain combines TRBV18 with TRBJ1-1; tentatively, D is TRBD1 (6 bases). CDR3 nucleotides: TGTGCCAGCTCACCAACGGGGGGCAGGGGCACTGAAGCTTTCTTT. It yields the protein CASSPTGGRGTEAFF.